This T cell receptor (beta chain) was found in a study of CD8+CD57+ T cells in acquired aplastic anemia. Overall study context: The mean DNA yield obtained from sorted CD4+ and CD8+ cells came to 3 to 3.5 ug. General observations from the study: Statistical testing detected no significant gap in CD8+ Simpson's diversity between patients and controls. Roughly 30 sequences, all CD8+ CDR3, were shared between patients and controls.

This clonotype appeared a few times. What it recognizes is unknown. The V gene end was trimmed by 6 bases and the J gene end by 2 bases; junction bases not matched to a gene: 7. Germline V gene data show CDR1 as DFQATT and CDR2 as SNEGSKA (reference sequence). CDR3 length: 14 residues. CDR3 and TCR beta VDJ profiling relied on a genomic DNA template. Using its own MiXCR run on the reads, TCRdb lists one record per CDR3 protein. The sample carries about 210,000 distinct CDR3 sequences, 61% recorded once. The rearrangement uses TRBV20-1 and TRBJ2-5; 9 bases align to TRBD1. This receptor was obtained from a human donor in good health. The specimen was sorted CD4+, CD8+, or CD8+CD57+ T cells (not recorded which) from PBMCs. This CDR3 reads CSAVQGAGQETQYF. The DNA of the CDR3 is TGCAGTGCGGTACAGGGGGCGGGTCAAGAGACCCAGTACTTC.